This is a list of T cell receptor beta chains from one sample in a study of blood T cells in healthy people across ages. TCRdb redid the calling of the 5' RACE reads with MiXCR, one entry per CDR3 protein. This table has roughly 1.9 million distinct CDR3 sequences, 30% to 40% appearing once. Specimen: blood. These receptors all come from a human donor in good health. CDR3s include the opening cysteine and the closing phenylalanine or tryptophan. D genes are given only for firm matches.

v_gene	j_gene	d_gene	CDR3aa
TRBV12-3/TRBV12-4	TRBJ2-7	TRBD2	CASRGAGSSYEQYF
TRBV19	TRBJ2-1	TRBD1	CASRRGTGDLLNEQFF
TRBV13	TRBJ2-5	TRBD2	CASSRASSGGETQYF
TRBV7-9	TRBJ1-1	NA	CASSLSFHSNTEAFF
TRBV7-2	TRBJ2-3	NA	CASSLNPAGRPSTDTQYF
TRBV7-3	TRBJ1-1	NA	CASSLMGSDTEAFF
TRBV10-3	TRBJ2-7	NA	CAISELASYEQYF
TRBV20-1	TRBJ1-6	NA	CSARGPGDNSPLHF
TRBV5-1	TRBJ2-1	TRBD2	CASSPSSGEYNEQFF
TRBV7-9	TRBJ1-1	NA	CASSLDAGLAFF
TRBV7-6	TRBJ2-7	TRBD2	CASSPPGLILNEQYF
TRBV9	TRBJ1-1	NA	CASSPRDPWGTEAFF
TRBV28	TRBJ1-4	TRBD1	CASSRTGTGVVFF
TRBV7-2	TRBJ2-5	NA	CASSLSYIQETQYF
TRBV7-2	TRBJ1-1	NA	CASSSRPTANTEAFF
TRBV5-5	TRBJ2-7	TRBD1	CASSLLQGNSEQYF
TRBV10-3	TRBJ1-6	NA	CAISYGGRNNSPLHF
TRBV4-1	TRBJ2-1	TRBD1	CASSQGGTGQWNEQFF
TRBV20-1	TRBJ2-1	NA	CSASVLRIGYNEQFF
TRBV9	TRBJ2-2	TRBD1	CASSDGTGPNTGELFF
TRBV7-2	TRBJ2-5	NA	CASSLGRNQETQYF
TRBV20-1	TRBJ2-1	NA	CSARDRRLWGRLHNEQFF
TRBV29-1	TRBJ2-7	NA	CSVAGESEQYF
TRBV10-3	TRBJ2-3	TRBD2	CAISETRTSGGITDTQYF
TRBV6-2/TRBV6-3	TRBJ2-5	NA	CASTTLGRFQETQYF
TRBV4-3	TRBJ2-1	TRBD2	CASSQVVWLAGGISYNEQFF
TRBV15	TRBJ2-1	NA	CATSIIGQGSYNEQFF
TRBV2	TRBJ1-5	TRBD1	CASSDRGYNQPQHF
TRBV13	TRBJ2-1	TRBD2	CASSPRAGAYNEQFF
TRBV7-3	TRBJ2-1	TRBD2	CASSLRSGLAWNEQFF
TRBV7-9	TRBJ2-7	NA	CASSPRDRSSYEQYF
TRBV7-3	TRBJ2-2	NA	CASSPQISSGELFF
TRBV4-3	TRBJ2-1	NA	CASSQADLGINEQFF
TRBV29-1	TRBJ1-1	NA	CSVEDGWNTEAFF
TRBV5-6	TRBJ2-7	NA	CASSFSLAHYEQYF
TRBV7-9	TRBJ2-5	TRBD1	CASSLGLKGTGPARWEQYF
TRBV12-3/TRBV12-4	TRBJ2-7	TRBD2	CASSAAIGLAGSRDEQYF
TRBV28	TRBJ2-5	NA	CASSSLIIGLGEQYF
TRBV20-1	TRBJ2-7	TRBD1	CSATWTGIEQYF
TRBV5-1	TRBJ2-2	NA	CASSWTASNTGELFF